The 25 T cell receptor beta chains below all came from one sample that was sequenced in a study of T cell repertoires in cytomegalovirus infection. MiXCR was run by TCRdb on the reads, yielding one entry per CDR3 protein. The sample yields 100,000 to 150,000 distinct CDR3 sequences, roughly 9% seen once. Material for sequencing was PBMCs. These receptors were taken from a human donor in good health (CMV status not recorded). Some clones in this sample may be carry-over from other donors' samples.

In its sample, this clonotype was seen a few times. This chain uses TRBV29-1 with TRBJ2-1; 11 nucleotides match TRBD1. Germline trimming cut 6 bases from V and 5 bases from J; bases unmatched to any gene: 3. The CDR3 sequence is 13 residues long. Germline CDR1 reads SQVTM; CDR2 reads ANQGSEA. Here the CDR3 reads CSVDRGLDNEQFF. The DNA of the CDR3 is TGCAGCGTGGACAGGGGGCTAGACAATGAGCAGTTCTTC.

This clonotype was picked up many times. The V and J genes are TRBV6-6 and TRBJ1-1, with 9 bases fitting TRBD1. V was clipped by 8 bases and J by 1 base; unmatched bases: 8. CDR1 is MNHNY and CDR2 is SVGAGI in the germline V gene (reference sequence). The CDR3 sequence is 15 residues long. Here the CDR3 DNA reads TGTGCCAGCTCATTACCGGGACAGGGGAACACTGAAGCTTTCTTT. Encoded protein: CASSLPGQGNTEAFF.

This clonotype occurred a few times. V usage is TRBV4-1 and J usage is TRBJ1-2; 7 bases match TRBD1. Germline trimming cut 3 bases from V and 1 base from J; bases unmatched to any gene: 5. Germline values: CDR1 MGHRA, CDR2 YSYEKL. This CDR3 is 15 amino acids long. The CDR3 DNA follows: TGCGCCAGCAGCCAGGTACGGGACAGTAACTATGGCTACACCTTC. Protein product: CASSQVRDSNYGYTF.

This chain joins TRBV3-1 and TRBJ2-7; D unclear. The CDR3 is 11 residues long. Germline-derived CDR1 and CDR2 are LGHDT and YNNKEL (reference sequence). V dropped 1 base and J dropped 5 bases, with 3 bases sitting between them. CDR3 nucleotide sequence: TGTGCCAGCAGCCAAGTCAACGAGCAGTACTTC. Encoded protein: CASSQVNEQYF.

This clonotype has ten or more counts. CDR3 in DNA: TGTGCCAGCAGCCCACGGGACTCCTATGACGAGCAGTACTTC. It translates to CASSPRDSYDEQYF. The rearrangement joins TRBV7-9 to TRBJ2-7, with a possible D match to TRBD2 (6 bases). This CDR3 spans 14 amino acids. Between the trimmed V and J ends, which lost 5 bases and 5 bases, there was a span of 16 bases. Germline V gene sequence: CDR1 SEHNR, CDR2 FQNEAQ (reference sequence).

This clonotype showed up many times. DNA of the CDR3: TGTGCCAGCAGTTTAATAGGACAGGGAGGCGAAAAACTGTTTTTT. Translating it yields CASSLIGQGGEKLFF. The chain joins TRBV28 to TRBJ1-4, with 8 bases aligning to TRBD1. Germline CDR1 is MDHEN and CDR2 is SYDVKM. Losses at the gene ends were 2 bases for V and 8 bases for J; bases not matched to a gene: 7. The CDR3 totals 15 residues.

The chain recombines TRBV20-1 with TRBJ1-1, with D perhaps TRBD1 (5 bases). V dropped 5 bases and J dropped 1 base, with 11 bases sitting between them. The CDR3 extends over 13 amino acids. Germline V gene data show CDR1 as DFQATT and CDR2 as SNEGSKA (reference sequence). CDR3 in amino acids: CSAGGGKNTEAFF. CDR3 in DNA: TGCAGTGCTGGGGGGGGGAAGAACACTGAAGCTTTCTTT.

This clonotype appeared a few times. V and J are TRBV2 and TRBJ2-7, with 10 bases fitting TRBD1. The CDR3 is made up of 14 amino acids. The germline V gene encodes CDR1 SNHLY and CDR2 FYNNEI. The V gene end was trimmed by 6 bases and the J gene end by 3 bases; junction bases not matched to a gene: 5. The CDR3 loop reads CASSKDRGDYEQYF. CDR3 coding DNA: TGTGCCAGCAGCAAGGACAGGGGGGACTACGAGCAGTACTTC.

This clonotype was seen many times. This chain links TRBV28 with TRBJ1-2, with D hard to call. The CDR3 sequence is 12 residues long. V was trimmed by 8 bases and J by 8 bases, leaving 15 bases between them. Per germline, CDR1 MDHEN and CDR2 SYDVKM. CDR3 in amino acids: CASASGDLGYTF. CDR3 bases: TGTGCCAGCGCTTCGGGAGATTTGGGCTACACCTTC.

This clonotype was picked up many times. The chain joins TRBV7-9 to TRBJ1-6, with D tentatively TRBD1 (5 bases). The CDR3 has 13 residues. V shed 1 base and J shed 8 bases, with 6 bases lying between them. Looked up from germline, CDR1 is SEHNR and CDR2 is FQNEAQ (reference sequence). CDR3 coding DNA: TGTGCCAGCAGCTTAGGGACACATTCACCCCTCCACTTT. Its translation: CASSLGTHSPLHF.

This clonotype was found many times. This chain joins TRBV7-2 and TRBJ2-1, with TRBD1 as a possible D gene (6 bases). Trimming left V 1 base short and J 14 bases short, with 15 bases between. CDR1 SGHTA and CDR2 FQGNSA come from the germline V gene. The CDR3 totals 13 residues. The CDR3 DNA reads TGTGCCAGCAGCTTAGATGGACGAGGGGGAAAGTTCTTC. This codes for CASSLDGRGGKFF.

The chain joins TRBV7-6 to TRBJ2-3; 9 nucleotides agree with TRBD2. CDR3 length: 16 amino acids. V lost 3 bases, J lost 0 bases, and 4 bases stayed unmatched. Per the germline V gene, CDR1 is SGHVS and CDR2 is FNYEAQ. The CDR3 here is CASSFFSGGSTDTQYF. Here the CDR3 DNA reads TGTGCCAGCAGCTTTTTTAGCGGGGGAAGCACAGATACGCAGTATTTT.

Ten or more counts support this clonotype. The chain employs TRBV7-2 and TRBJ1-5; D remains ambiguous. CDR1 is SGHTA, CDR2 FQGNSA, per germline. The CDR3 loop spans 14 amino acids. V lost 5 bases, J lost 4 bases, and 12 bases lay in between. This chain's CDR3 is CASSATLGNQPQHF. CDR3 bases: TGTGCCAGCAGCGCCACCCTCGGAAATCAGCCCCAGCATTTT.

This clonotype was counted at least ten times. The chain joins TRBV28 to TRBJ2-7; TRBD1 aligns across 10 bases. The junction had 12 bases not matched to a gene; V was cut back by 1 base and J by 6 bases. Germline CDR1 and CDR2: MDHEN and SYDVKM. This CDR3 contains 17 residues. In nucleotides, the CDR3 is TGTGCCAGCAGTTTATTACGCCCCGGGACAGGGGTAAGCGAGCAGTACTTC. Its translation is CASSLLRPGTGVSEQYF.

This clonotype has more than one count but fewer than ten. The V gene is TRBV2, the J gene TRBJ1-1, with D maybe TRBD1 (5 bases). The V end lost 0 bases, the J end lost 7 bases, and 15 bases lay between the germline ends. Germline values: CDR1 SNHLY, CDR2 FYNNEI. This CDR3 comprises 15 residues. This CDR3 reads CASSEAQNRKDEAFF. CDR3 nucleotides: TGTGCCAGCAGTGAAGCCCAAAACAGGAAAGATGAAGCTTTCTTT.

V gene TRBV5-5 combines with J gene TRBJ2-1, with 8 bases lining up with TRBD2. CDR1 and CDR2 (germline): SGHKS, YYEKEE (reference sequence). CDR3 length: 17 residues. The J segment lost 7 bases and the V segment lost 0 bases, leaving 12 bases of the junction unmatched. The DNA for the CDR3 is TGTGCCAGCAGCTTGGCCCTGAGGAGCGGGGGAGGGAATGAGCAGTTCTTC. Translated: CASSLALRSGGGNEQFF.

This clonotype came up a few times. The V gene is TRBV19, the J gene TRBJ1-5, with TRBD1 as a possible D gene (5 bases). CDR3 length: 13 amino acids. V was trimmed by 5 bases and J by 7 bases, leaving 12 bases between them. In germline, CDR1 is LNHDA, CDR2 SQIVND (reference sequence). CDR3 residues: CASSWDSEQPQHF. CDR3 bases: TGTGCCAGTAGTTGGGACTCCGAACAGCCCCAGCATTTT.

This clonotype was seen more than once but under ten times. V and J are TRBV2 and TRBJ2-5; D may be TRBD2 (6 bases). V was trimmed by 9 bases and J by 6 bases, leaving 17 bases between them. Germline CDR1 is SNHLY and CDR2 is FYNNEI. The CDR3 runs 13 residues. In nucleotides, the CDR3 is TGTGCCAGTGCTCTAGCGCCGACGAAGACCCAGTACTTC. Encoded protein: CASALAPTKTQYF.

The rearrangement links TRBV9 to TRBJ1-1, with D uncertain. Per germline, CDR1 SGDLS and CDR2 YYNGEE. The V and J ends lost 0 bases and 4 bases respectively, with 7 bases between them. CDR3 size: 13 residues. The CDR3 DNA is TGTGCCAGCAGCGTAGCTGTCCGCACTGAAGCTTTCTTT. It codes for CASSVAVRTEAFF.

The chain couples TRBV29-1 to TRBJ1-1, with D unclear. Looked up from germline, CDR1 is SQVTM and CDR2 is ANQGSEA. The CDR3 runs 12 residues. V lost 7 bases and J lost 0, with 9 bases in between. CDR3 loop: CSAATVNTEAFF. The CDR3 DNA reads as TGCAGCGCTGCAACTGTGAACACTGAAGCTTTCTTT.

This clonotype was picked up one time. This could be a read error, since a much larger clone is one nucleotide away. The chain has TRBV28 and TRBJ2-3, with 9 positions matching TRBD1. The CDR3 sequence is 15 residues long. Germline CDR1 reads MDHEN; CDR2 reads SYDVKM. The CDR3 nucleotides read TGTGCCAGCAGTTCAGGACAGGGGAAGGCAGATATGCAGTATTTT. It is translated as CASSSGQGKADMQYF.

This clonotype has at least ten counts. J is TRBJ1-1 and V is TRBV12-3 or TRBV12-4; no firm D call. This CDR3 is built from 11 residues. V lost 6 bases and J lost 10, with 12 bases in between. CDR3 DNA: TGTGCCAGCAGCCTACAGCAGAGAGCTTTCTTT. It is translated as CASSLQQRAFF.

This clonotype was picked up a small number of times. The chain links TRBV7-8 to TRBJ2-5, with D perhaps TRBD1 or TRBD2 (5 bases each). There are 14 residues in the CDR3. The V end was cut by 4 bases, the J end by 3 bases, with 12 bases between. CDR1 and CDR2 from the germline V gene are SGHVS and FQNEAQ. The CDR3 DNA reads TGTGCCAGCAGCTCGTGGGACGGTAAAGAGACCCAGTACTTC. Protein: CASSSWDGKETQYF.

This clonotype was detected only a few times. The rearrangement links TRBV5-4 to TRBJ1-1; D call uncertain. V lost 0 bases and J lost 5, with 8 bases in between. CDR1 is SGHNT and CDR2 is YYREEE in the germline V gene (reference sequence). The CDR3 length is 13 residues. The CDR3: CASSLGIGTEAFF. CDR3 bases: TGTGCCAGCAGCTTGGGGATCGGGACTGAAGCTTTCTTT.

This clonotype was observed many times. DNA of the CDR3: TGTGCCAGCAGCTTAAGGGGGGCCAACGTCCTGACTTTC. It encodes CASSLRGANVLTF. This chain joins TRBV7-2 and TRBJ2-6, with D hard to call. Germline CDR1 is SGHTA and CDR2 is FQGNSA. This CDR3 contains 13 residues. V shed 2 bases and J shed 4 bases, with 3 bases lying between them.